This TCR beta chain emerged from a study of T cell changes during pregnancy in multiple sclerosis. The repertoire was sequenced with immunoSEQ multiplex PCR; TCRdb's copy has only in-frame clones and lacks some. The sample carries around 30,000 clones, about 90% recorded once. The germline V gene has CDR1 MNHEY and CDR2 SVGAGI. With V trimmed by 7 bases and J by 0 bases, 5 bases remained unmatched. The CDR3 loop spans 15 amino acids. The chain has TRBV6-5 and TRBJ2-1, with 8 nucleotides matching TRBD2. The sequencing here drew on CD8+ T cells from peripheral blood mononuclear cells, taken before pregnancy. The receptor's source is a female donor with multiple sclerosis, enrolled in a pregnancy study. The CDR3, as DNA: TGTGCCAGCACCCCCAGCGGGAGCTCCTACAATGAGCAGTTCTTC. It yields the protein CASTPSGSSYNEQFF.